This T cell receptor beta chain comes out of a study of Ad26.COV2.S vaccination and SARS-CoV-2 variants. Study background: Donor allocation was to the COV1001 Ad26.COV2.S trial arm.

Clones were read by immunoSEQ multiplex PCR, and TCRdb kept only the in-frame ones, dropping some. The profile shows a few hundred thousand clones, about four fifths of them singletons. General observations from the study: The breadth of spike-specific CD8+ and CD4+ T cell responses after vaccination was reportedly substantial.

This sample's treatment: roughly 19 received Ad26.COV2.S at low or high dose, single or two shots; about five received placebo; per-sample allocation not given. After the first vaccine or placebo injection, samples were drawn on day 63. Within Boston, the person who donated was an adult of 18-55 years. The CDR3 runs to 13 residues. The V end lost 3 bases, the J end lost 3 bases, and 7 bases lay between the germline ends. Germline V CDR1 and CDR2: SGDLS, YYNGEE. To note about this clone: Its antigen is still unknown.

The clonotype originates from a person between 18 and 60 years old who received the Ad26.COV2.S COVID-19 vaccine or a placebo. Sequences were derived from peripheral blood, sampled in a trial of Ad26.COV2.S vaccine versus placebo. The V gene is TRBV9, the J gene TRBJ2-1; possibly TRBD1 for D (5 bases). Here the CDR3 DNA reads TGTGCCAGCAGCGGACAGCTCTACAATGAGCAGTTCTTC. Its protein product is CASSGQLYNEQFF. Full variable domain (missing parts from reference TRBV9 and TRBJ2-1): DSGVTQTPKHLITATGQRVTLRCSPRSGDLSVYWYQQSLDQGLQFLIQYYNGEERAKGNILERFSAQQFPDLHSELNLSSLELGDSALYFCASSGQLYNEQFFGPGTRLTVL.